This note documents a single T cell receptor beta chain sequence. Sequencing was performed with immunoSEQ multiplex PCR; in TCRdb, only in-frame clones are kept and a portion is missing. The sample lists 150,000 to 190,000 clones, about nine tenths occurring once. Looked up from germline, CDR1 is KGHSH and CDR2 is LQKENI. The J segment lost 8 bases and the V segment lost 6 bases, leaving 14 bases of the junction unmatched. The CDR3 contains 15 residues. These data are taken from a study of blood T cell repertoires in COVID-19. This receptor was identified in a woman aged 70 to 79 with acute or convalescent COVID-19. Material: peripheral blood. The J gene is TRBJ1-2, the V gene TRBV18, with 8 bases that match TRBD1. The CDR3 bases are TGTGCCAGCTCCCCAACCCAGGGGGCACCTCAGGGCTACACCTTC. Amino acids: CASSPTQGAPQGYTF.